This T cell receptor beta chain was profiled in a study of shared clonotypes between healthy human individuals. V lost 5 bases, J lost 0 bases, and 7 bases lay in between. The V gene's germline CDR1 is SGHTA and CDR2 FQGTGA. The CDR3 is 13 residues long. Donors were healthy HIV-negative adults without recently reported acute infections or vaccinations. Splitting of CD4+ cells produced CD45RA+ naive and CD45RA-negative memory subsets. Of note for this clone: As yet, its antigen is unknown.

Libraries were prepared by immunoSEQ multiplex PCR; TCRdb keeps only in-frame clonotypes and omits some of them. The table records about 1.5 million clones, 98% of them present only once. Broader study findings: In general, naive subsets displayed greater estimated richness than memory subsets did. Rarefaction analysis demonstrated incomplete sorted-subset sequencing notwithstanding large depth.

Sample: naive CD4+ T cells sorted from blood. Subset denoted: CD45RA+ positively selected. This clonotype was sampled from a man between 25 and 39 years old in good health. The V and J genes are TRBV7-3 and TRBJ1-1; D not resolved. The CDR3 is CASSPGMNTEAFF. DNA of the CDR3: TGTGCCAGCAGCCCAGGCATGAACACTGAAGCTTTCTTT. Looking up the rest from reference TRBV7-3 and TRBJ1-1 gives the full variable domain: GAGVSQTPSNKVTEKGKYVELRCDPISGHTALYWYRQSLGQGPEFLIYFQGTGAADDSGLPNDRFFAVRPEGSVSTLKIQRTERGDSAVYLCASSPGMNTEAFFGQGTRLTVV.